Included here is one TCR beta chain sequence, with context. It has no known antigen specificity. No quality values exist for individual bases; no much larger clone is one base distant. This specimen's treatment or condition label, per the study, means: live attenuated yellow fever vaccine strain. At every blood-draw timepoint, two biological replicates of bulk PBMCs were collected. PBMCs were isolated from peripheral blood using a standard Ficoll-Paque protocol. TriZol was used to extract RNA from bulk PBMCs, CD4 and CD8 fractions, and dextramer-positive and dextramer-negative fractions. Synthesis of TCR cDNA relied on 5'RACE template switching, a step that introduced a universal primer site along with unique molecular identifiers. Priming of cDNA synthesis was performed from both the TCR alpha and TCR beta constant segments. Library amplification involved two PCR steps, and the second step added sample barcodes and sequencing adapters. Sequencing of libraries was performed on Illumina HiSeq 2500 (2x100 bp) or NovaSeq (2x150 bp). The source study handled its data this way. MIGEC was used to demultiplex reads and collapse the reads into UMI consensus sequences, and MiXCR was used for V(D)J alignment. Vaccine-responding clonotypes were identified with edgeR using replicate PBMC samples, with FDR below 0.01 and a log2 fold change above 5 up to day 15 being required. Bulk clonotypes were assigned CD4 or CD8 identity according to which sequenced CD4 or CD8 repertoire held them at higher abundance. TCRdb took the public reads, trimmed them with fastp at Q25, ran MiXCR for clone calling and kept in-frame beta chains. Identical CDR3 protein sequences are pooled into one entry, listed with their most common genes and DNA. These V and J calls rely on TCRdb rather than the paper's analysis. This sample has 550,000 to 750,000 distinct CDR3 sequences in its table, and approximately 15% of those were observed once. The ten largest account for 11% to 15% of the sample.

This entry comes from a study of T cells after yellow fever vaccination (dated by TCRdb to between 2018 and 2021). With respect to the entire study: The SMART-Seq v4 Ultra Low Input RNA kit was used to prepare libraries from fractions with low cell numbers. Bulk TCR alpha and beta repertoires were sequenced longitudinally to track T-cell clones before and after primary and booster YFV17D yellow fever vaccination. Two healthy male donors, one aged 18 to 30 and one aged 30 to 40 years, made up the cohort. Bulk PBMC replicates and cell subsets were isolated from blood drawn at multiple timepoints before and after both primary and secondary immunization.

Overall study outcomes, separate from this receptor: After the booster, most clones that had expanded after primary vaccination were detected again (roughly 96% of CD4 and 70% to 90% of CD8), suggesting broad maintenance of memory. Because abundant contaminating clonotypes from the bulk population could be contained in FACS-sorted repertoires, computational filtering was required. Compared with the primary T-cell response, the secondary T-cell response was faster but weaker, reaching its peak on day 5 rather than on day 15. The study included only two donors, which limits how far the findings can be generalized. A small share of clonotypes was detected in both CD4 and CD8 compartments, with the overlap likely arising from convergent recombination.

The sequencing used PBMCs, collected on the day of the yellow fever booster vaccination. The receptor's source is a young man who received the YFV17D yellow fever vaccine.

The DNA sequence is TGTGCCAGCAATCAGTCCCCGAAGACCCAGTACTTC. Its protein product is CASNQSPKTQYF. The chain is assembled from TRBV6-2 or TRBV6-3 and TRBJ2-5; a confident D gene designation cannot be given. The CDR1 and CDR2 encoded by the germline V gene are MNHEY and SVGEGT. Its CDR3 holds 12 amino acids, cysteine through phenylalanine. Of the read, only the CDR3 DNA is kept; its 36 bases are in frame from base 1. V is pared back by 7 bases and J by 6 bases, with 12 bases lying between the germline termini.